This T cell receptor beta chain was captured by sequencing in a study of blood T cell repertoires in COVID-19. Study details: There were acute and convalescent COVID-19 samples, and they came from the United States, Italy and Spain.

In the original processing: From reference gene primer amplification, estimates of nucleated cell counts were derived. Profiled with immunoSEQ multiplex PCR; TCRdb holds only in-frame clones, not every one. V, J and clone size are those of that table, while D and trimming were read from the DNA. The sample has more than 95,000 clones; roughly 80% are singletons. CDR3 length: 15 amino acids. V was shortened by 3 bases and J by 0 bases, with 9 bases between the two germline ends. CDR1 is SGHNT and CDR2 is YYREEE in the germline V gene (reference sequence). The clonotype comes from a woman of 80 years or more with acute or convalescent COVID-19. Sequenced sample: peripheral blood. The chain links TRBV5-4 to TRBJ2-2; D unresolved. Written as DNA, the CDR3 is TGTGCCAGCAGCTCCCGGTTCGCGAACACCGGGGAGCTGTTTTTT. Amino acid sequence: CASSSRFANTGELFF. The full variable domain, in which reference TRBV5-4 and TRBJ2-2 provide the parts outside the CDR3, is ETGVTQSPTHLIKTRGQQVTLRCSSQSGHNTVSWYQQALGQGPQFIFQYYREEENGRGNFPPRFSGLQFPNYSSELNVNALELDDSALYLCASSSRFANTGELFFGEGSRLTVL.